The rows below give T cell receptor beta chains drawn from one sample of a study of technical replicates of blood from several donors. Sequencing used immunoSEQ multiplex PCR; TCRdb keeps in-frame clones, though not all of them. Among 50,000 to 65,000 clones listed, around 93% were seen once. Sequenced input: PBMCs. The receptors shown here come from a human donor in good health. Some clones in this sample may be carry-over from other donors' samples. CDR3s include the opening cysteine and the closing phenylalanine or tryptophan. D genes are given only for firm matches. Clone size is stated in some rows and not others, as once, few, many or a class when expanded.

d_call: TRBD2
j_call: TRBJ2-7
v_call: TRBV29-1
clone_size: .
cdr3_nt: TGCAGCGTGGAGACTAGCGGGGGATCCTACGAGCAGTACTTC
cdr3_aa: CSVETSGGSYEQYF

d_call: .
j_call: TRBJ1-3
v_call: TRBV4-2
clone_size: .
cdr3_nt: TGTGCCAGCAGCCAAGGTACAGCAACCTCTGGAAACACCATATATTTT
cdr3_aa: CASSQGTATSGNTIYF

d_call: .
j_call: TRBJ1-1
v_call: TRBV30
clone_size: .
cdr3_nt: TGTGCCTGGGGGATGATTCGGGGGAGGACAACTGAAGCTTTCTTT
cdr3_aa: CAWGMIRGRTTEAFF

d_call: .
j_call: TRBJ2-1
v_call: TRBV30
clone_size: .
cdr3_nt: TGTGCCTGGAGTGAAGACCGGGACACCTACAATGAGCAGTTCTTC
cdr3_aa: CAWSEDRDTYNEQFF

d_call: TRBD2
j_call: TRBJ2-5
v_call: TRBV7-3
clone_size: .
cdr3_nt: TGTGCCAGCAGCTTGAGTAGCGGGTCAGAGACCCAGTACTTC
cdr3_aa: CASSLSSGSETQYF

d_call: .
j_call: TRBJ1-1
v_call: TRBV18
clone_size: .
cdr3_nt: TGTGCCAGCTTTAAAAACAGGGCCAATGAAGCTTTCTTT
cdr3_aa: CASFKNRANEAFF

d_call: TRBD1
j_call: TRBJ2-7
v_call: TRBV4-3
clone_size: .
cdr3_nt: TGCGCCAGCAGCCAAGATCTGACGGGGACAGGGTCCCACGAGCAGTACTTC
cdr3_aa: CASSQDLTGTGSHEQYF

d_call: TRBD1
j_call: TRBJ1-2
v_call: TRBV18
clone_size: .
cdr3_nt: TGTGCCAGCTCACTGGCGGGACAGGCGAACTATGGCTACACCTTC
cdr3_aa: CASSLAGQANYGYTF

d_call: .
j_call: TRBJ1-3
v_call: TRBV13
clone_size: .
cdr3_nt: TGTGCCAGCAGCTTAGGGGGGACTAACACCATATATTTT
cdr3_aa: CASSLGGTNTIYF

d_call: .
j_call: TRBJ1-1
v_call: TRBV6-5
clone_size: once
cdr3_nt: TGTGCCAGCAGTTCCCCCCGGTCGGGGGTGGGCACTGAAGCTTTCTTT
cdr3_aa: CASSSPRSGVGTEAFF

d_call: TRBD2
j_call: TRBJ2-3
v_call: TRBV7-9
clone_size: .
cdr3_nt: TGTGCCAGCAGCCGTTCTAGCGGGGGGGCAAATACGCAGTATTTT
cdr3_aa: CASSRSSGGANTQYF

d_call: .
j_call: TRBJ2-1
v_call: TRBV7-2
clone_size: .
cdr3_nt: TGTGCCAGCAGCCAGGCTGGGGGGGGCGCAGGTTACAATGAGCAGTTCTTC
cdr3_aa: CASSQAGGGAGYNEQFF

d_call: TRBD1
j_call: TRBJ2-3
v_call: TRBV7-8
clone_size: .
cdr3_nt: TGTGCCAGCAGCTTAGCGGGACAGGGTGAAAGGAGTACGCAGTATTTT
cdr3_aa: CASSLAGQGERSTQYF

d_call: TRBD1
j_call: TRBJ2-7
v_call: TRBV19
clone_size: .
cdr3_nt: TGTGCCAGTAGTCCCCCAGGGGGCGCTGTATACGAGCAGTACTTC
cdr3_aa: CASSPPGGAVYEQYF

d_call: .
j_call: TRBJ2-1
v_call: TRBV30
clone_size: .
cdr3_nt: TGTGCCTCGACAGTGCTCTCCGAATCATTCGACAATGAGCAGTTCTTC
cdr3_aa: CASTVLSESFDNEQFF

d_call: TRBD2
j_call: TRBJ2-1
v_call: TRBV5-4
clone_size: .
cdr3_nt: TGTGCCAGCAGAGGAAGCGGGGGAACCTCCTACAATGAGCAGTTCTTC
cdr3_aa: CASRGSGGTSYNEQFF

d_call: .
j_call: TRBJ1-2
v_call: TRBV11-3
clone_size: .
cdr3_nt: TGTGCCAGCAGCTTAGATAATGGAGCAGGGTGGAGAGGTGGCTACACCTTC
cdr3_aa: CASSLDNGAGWRGGYTF

d_call: .
j_call: TRBJ1-6
v_call: TRBV10-1
clone_size: .
cdr3_nt: TGCGCCAGCCATCATTCACCCCTCCACTTT
cdr3_aa: CASHHSPLHF

d_call: .
j_call: TRBJ1-5
v_call: TRBV4-1
clone_size: .
cdr3_nt: TGCGCCAGCAGCCAAGATGGTGGCGGGAATCAGCCCCAGCATTTT
cdr3_aa: CASSQDGGGNQPQHF

d_call: TRBD2
j_call: TRBJ2-3
v_call: TRBV29-1
clone_size: once
cdr3_nt: TGCAGTGGGGGGGAGCGGGGGTCCACAGATACGCAGTATTTT
cdr3_aa: CSGGERGSTDTQYF

d_call: TRBD2
j_call: TRBJ2-6
v_call: TRBV6-1
clone_size: .
cdr3_nt: TGTGCCAGCCGCGGCGGGGGGTCTGGGGCCAACGTCCTGACTTTC
cdr3_aa: CASRGGGSGANVLTF

d_call: .
j_call: TRBJ2-1
v_call: TRBV5-8
clone_size: .
cdr3_nt: TGTGCCAGCAGCCGGGGTTACAATGAGCAGTTCTTC
cdr3_aa: CASSRGYNEQFF

d_call: .
j_call: TRBJ2-7
v_call: TRBV18
clone_size: .
cdr3_nt: TGTGCCAGCTCACCGACCCAAGACACTGCCTACGAGCAGTACTTC
cdr3_aa: CASSPTQDTAYEQYF

d_call: TRBD2
j_call: TRBJ2-4
v_call: TRBV5-6
clone_size: .
cdr3_nt: TGTGCCAGCTCGGGGGGAGGAAAGCCCAAAAACATTCAGTACTTC
cdr3_aa: CASSGGGKPKNIQYF

d_call: .
j_call: TRBJ2-1
v_call: TRBV27
clone_size: once
cdr3_nt: TGTGCCAGCAGTTTATTACAGGACCTTTACAATGAGCAGTTCTTC
cdr3_aa: CASSLLQDLYNEQFF

d_call: .
j_call: TRBJ1-2
v_call: TRBV19
clone_size: .
cdr3_nt: TGTGCCAAGTACACCCATCTCAGGGTCGGAGGCTACACCTTC
cdr3_aa: CAKYTHLRVGGYTF

d_call: .
j_call: TRBJ1-5
v_call: TRBV12-5
clone_size: .
cdr3_nt: TGTGCTAGTGGTTTTCCGGGTGCGCCCCAGCATTTT
cdr3_aa: CASGFPGAPQHF

d_call: TRBD1
j_call: TRBJ2-3
v_call: TRBV6-6
clone_size: .
cdr3_nt: TGTGCCAGCAGTATAAGACAGGGGTGGGATACGCAGTATTTT
cdr3_aa: CASSIRQGWDTQYF

d_call: .
j_call: TRBJ1-1
v_call: TRBV27
clone_size: .
cdr3_nt: TGTGCCAGCAGTTTAAATCTAGCTGGGGAAGCTTTCTTT
cdr3_aa: CASSLNLAGEAFF

d_call: TRBD2
j_call: TRBJ2-1
v_call: TRBV7-6
clone_size: .
cdr3_nt: TGTGCCAGCAGCGGACTAGCGAGCTCCTACAATGAGCAGTTCTTC
cdr3_aa: CASSGLASSYNEQFF

d_call: TRBD1
j_call: TRBJ1-6
v_call: TRBV29-1
clone_size: once
cdr3_nt: TGCAGCGCCCGGGACAGCTCCTATAATTCACCCCTCCACTTT
cdr3_aa: CSARDSSYNSPLHF

d_call: .
j_call: TRBJ2-7
v_call: TRBV5-6
clone_size: .
cdr3_nt: TGTGCCAGCAGCTATCTCGACAGGCCTAATATCTACGAGCAGTACTTC
cdr3_aa: CASSYLDRPNIYEQYF

d_call: .
j_call: TRBJ2-7
v_call: TRBV29-1
clone_size: .
cdr3_nt: TGCAGCGTTGAATATCAATTGTCGGGACAAAACTACGAGCAGTACTTC
cdr3_aa: CSVEYQLSGQNYEQYF

d_call: TRBD2
j_call: TRBJ2-1
v_call: TRBV9
clone_size: .
cdr3_nt: TGTGCCAGCAGCGTAGCACTAGCGACTTATTACAATGAGCAGTTCTTC
cdr3_aa: CASSVALATYYNEQFF

d_call: .
j_call: TRBJ1-1
v_call: TRBV5-1
clone_size: .
cdr3_nt: TGCGCCAGCAGCCAACAGGGAGACACTGAAGCTTTCTTT
cdr3_aa: CASSQQGDTEAFF

d_call: .
j_call: TRBJ2-7
v_call: TRBV5-1
clone_size: .
cdr3_nt: TGCGCCAGCAGCCTGTCCGGTAGCTCCTACGAGCAGTACTTC
cdr3_aa: CASSLSGSSYEQYF

d_call: TRBD1
j_call: TRBJ1-2
v_call: TRBV7-9
clone_size: .
cdr3_nt: TGTGCCAGCAACACTCAGGGGGGTGGTGGCTACACCTTC
cdr3_aa: CASNTQGGGGYTF

d_call: TRBD2
j_call: TRBJ2-5
v_call: TRBV5-8
clone_size: .
cdr3_nt: TGTGCCAGCAGTCCTGGGCGGGGGTGGCAAGAGACCCAGTACTTC
cdr3_aa: CASSPGRGWQETQYF

d_call: .
j_call: TRBJ1-1
v_call: TRBV6-1
clone_size: .
cdr3_nt: TGTGCCAGCAAAAAAGAGGCTTTGAACACTGAAGCTTTCTTT
cdr3_aa: CASKKEALNTEAFF

d_call: .
j_call: TRBJ2-5
v_call: TRBV7-7
clone_size: .
cdr3_nt: TGTGCCAGCAGCTTAACCAGACTAGAGACCCAGTACTTC
cdr3_aa: CASSLTRLETQYF

d_call: .
j_call: TRBJ1-2
v_call: TRBV9
clone_size: .
cdr3_nt: TGTGCCAGCAGCGCACAGACAGTCCCTAACTATGGCTACACCTTC
cdr3_aa: CASSAQTVPNYGYTF

d_call: .
j_call: TRBJ2-7
v_call: TRBV27
clone_size: .
cdr3_nt: TGTGCCAGCAGCGGGACCTACGAGCAGTACTTC
cdr3_aa: CASSGTYEQYF

d_call: TRBD2
j_call: TRBJ2-7
v_call: TRBV15
clone_size: .
cdr3_nt: TGTGCCACCAGCCTAGCGGGAGGCAACGAGCAGTACTTC
cdr3_aa: CATSLAGGNEQYF

d_call: TRBD2
j_call: TRBJ2-7
v_call: TRBV7-9
clone_size: .
cdr3_nt: TGTGCCAGCAGCTTATCTAGCGGGAGGGCCGGAGAGCAGTACTTC
cdr3_aa: CASSLSSGRAGEQYF

d_call: TRBD2
j_call: TRBJ2-7
v_call: TRBV4-1
clone_size: .
cdr3_nt: TGCGCCAGCAGCCACGCGCTTAGGGCGGGAGGGCCGGACGAGCAGTACTTC
cdr3_aa: CASSHALRAGGPDEQYF

d_call: TRBD1
j_call: TRBJ1-1
v_call: TRBV2
clone_size: once
cdr3_nt: TGTGCCAGCAAGCAGGGGGCAAGCACTGAAGCTTTCTTT
cdr3_aa: CASKQGASTEAFF

d_call: TRBD1
j_call: TRBJ2-2
v_call: TRBV2
clone_size: .
cdr3_nt: TGTGCCAGCGGGCAAGGGGGCAACACCGGGGAGCTGTTTTTT
cdr3_aa: CASGQGGNTGELFF

d_call: TRBD2
j_call: TRBJ2-3
v_call: TRBV7-6
clone_size: .
cdr3_nt: TGTGCCAGCAGCTTAACTAGCGGGAGTGTCACAGATACGCAGTATTTT
cdr3_aa: CASSLTSGSVTDTQYF

d_call: TRBD2
j_call: TRBJ2-1
v_call: TRBV5-6
clone_size: .
cdr3_nt: TGTGCCAGCAGCTTGACAGGACTAGCGCGGCACAATGAGCAGTTCTTC
cdr3_aa: CASSLTGLARHNEQFF

d_call: TRBD2
j_call: TRBJ2-7
v_call: TRBV10-3
clone_size: .
cdr3_nt: TGTGCCATCAGCCGGACTAGCGGGACCCCGTCCTACGAGCAGTACTTC
cdr3_aa: CAISRTSGTPSYEQYF

d_call: .
j_call: TRBJ1-2
v_call: TRBV19
clone_size: .
cdr3_nt: TGTGCCAGTAGTCCGGCCCACTCTAAGGGCGGGGGCTACACCTTC
cdr3_aa: CASSPAHSKGGGYTF

d_call: TRBD2
j_call: TRBJ2-4
v_call: TRBV7-6
clone_size: once
cdr3_nt: TGTGCCAGCAGCTTAGCCCTAGCGGGGGGTACAGCCAAAAACATTCAGTACTTC
cdr3_aa: CASSLALAGGTAKNIQYF

d_call: TRBD1
j_call: TRBJ2-2
v_call: TRBV7-2
clone_size: .
cdr3_nt: TGTGCCAGCAGCTTAGGGAGCAGGGGGCTCTCCGGGGAGCTGTTTTTT
cdr3_aa: CASSLGSRGLSGELFF

d_call: .
j_call: TRBJ2-1
v_call: TRBV6-6
clone_size: .
cdr3_nt: TGTGCCAGCAGTTACTCGATGCAGGGTAATGAGCAGTTCTTC
cdr3_aa: CASSYSMQGNEQFF

d_call: .
j_call: TRBJ1-6
v_call: TRBV7-3
clone_size: .
cdr3_nt: TGTGCCAGCAGCCAGGGACACTATAATTCACCCCTCCACTTT
cdr3_aa: CASSQGHYNSPLHF